This T cell receptor beta chain was captured by sequencing in a study of cytomegalovirus exposure and HLA in healthy donors. Study-wide findings and caveats: The study reported that TCR beta sequences accurately predicted HLA-A and HLA-B alleles in most subjects. Per a later analysis, 15,000 to 20,000 TCR beta sequences showed association with HLA alleles at 0.05 false discovery rate. A classifier reportedly called cytomegalovirus status with high sensitivity and specificity.

Note on this clone: Its antigen is undetermined.

V lost 4 bases and J lost 6; bases outside the gene matches: 5. Germline CDR1 is GTSNPN and CDR2 is SVGIG (reference sequence). The CDR3 extends over 14 amino acids. Researchers ran the PCR with 60 Vbeta and 13 Jbeta primers. Clones were sequenced by immunoSEQ multiplex PCR, and TCRdb holds only the in-frame ones, with some missing. The sample lists about 160,000 clones; over 80% were seen once. Healthy bone marrow donors made up the cohort. The J gene is TRBJ2-2, the V gene TRBV30; 10 bases align to TRBD1. The sequence derives from a male donor in good health and CMV-seropositive. Specimen: PBMCs. For the CDR3, the DNA is TGTGCCTGGAAGCGGACAGGGGGATCCGGGGAGCTGTTTTTT. Translation gives CAWKRTGGSGELFF.